The 26 T cell receptor beta chains listed next were all sequenced from one sample in a study of vaccination effects on CD4 cells after COVID-19. Antigens for these TCRs are unknown. The assay was immunoSEQ multiplex PCR, and TCRdb's table has in-frame clones only and misses some. The sample holds about 81,000 clones, 60% to 80% seen once. Viral peptide pools were used in the ViraFEST assay to expand antigen-specific CD4+ T cells, and sequencing came afterward. Isolation of CD4+ T cells took place after 10 days of culture. The vaccine given was either BNT162b2 or mRNA-1273, in two doses. Here the sequenced sample was CD4+ T cells from PBMCs cultured with HCoV-OC43 spike peptides, taken after COVID-19 vaccination. Regarding subset: HCoV-OC43 spike overlapping peptide pool stimulation. These receptors were collected from a human donor who received a COVID-19 vaccine.

This chain uses TRBV5-1 with TRBJ1-1; D possibly corresponds to TRBD1 (6 bases). Deletions cut 0 bases from V and 5 bases from J, with 14 bases between. The CDR3 contains 15 residues. Germline V gene lookup returns CDR1 SGHRS and CDR2 YFSETQ. The CDR3 DNA follows: TGCGCCAGCAGCTTGGCCGTAGGGGGAGGTACTGAAGCTTTCTTT. Its translation: CASSLAVGGGTEAFF. Looking up the rest from reference TRBV5-1 and TRBJ1-1 gives the full variable domain: KAGVTQTPRYLIKTRGQQVTLSCSPISGHRSVSWYQQTPGQGLQFLFEYFSETQRNKGNFPGRFSGRQFSNSRSEMNVSTLELGDSALYLCASSLAVGGGTEAFFGQGTRLTVV.

The chain combines TRBV7-8 with TRBJ1-5; 7 nucleotides line up with TRBD1. The germline V gene encodes CDR1 SGHVS and CDR2 FQNEAQ. V was clipped by 5 bases and J by 5 bases; unmatched bases: 6. CDR3 length: 14 amino acids. CDR3 nucleotide sequence: TGTGCCAGCAGCGAAGACAGGGCTTATCAGCCCCAGCATTTT. Amino acid sequence: CASSEDRAYQPQHF.

The rearrangement uses TRBV24-1 and TRBJ1-2; no clear D. V shed 3 bases and J shed 3 bases, with 7 bases lying between them. Looked up from germline, CDR1 is KGHDR and CDR2 is SFDVKD. This CDR3 is 13 amino acids long. The CDR3 region has the DNA TGTGCCACCAGTGATCCCCCGGACTATGGCTACACCTTC. This encodes CATSDPPDYGYTF.

The rearrangement links TRBV9 to TRBJ2-5; TRBD2 aligns across 10 bases. The germline gives CDR1 SGDLS, CDR2 YYNGEE. V lost 0 bases and J lost 5; bases outside the gene matches: 7. CDR3 length: 16 residues. CDR3 loop: CASSVGRLAGVETQYF. CDR3 nucleotide sequence: TGTGCCAGCAGCGTAGGGCGCCTAGCGGGGGTTGAGACCCAGTACTTC.

The chain links TRBV30 to TRBJ2-3; TRBD1 might be the D (5 bases). This CDR3 comprises 14 residues. The germline V gene encodes CDR1 GTSNPN and CDR2 SVGIG (reference sequence). V lost 0 bases to trimming and J lost 3 bases, with 10 bases between them. DNA of the CDR3: TGTGCCTGGAGTGTAAGGGGAAAAACAGATACGCAGTATTTT. As protein: CAWSVRGKTDTQYF.

The chain recombines TRBV19 with TRBJ2-3; TRBD2 matches at 7 bases. The CDR3 sequence is 14 residues long. J was trimmed by 1 base and V by 9 bases; bases with no gene match: 7. Germline V lookup: CDR1 LNHDA, CDR2 SQIVND (reference sequence). The CDR3 here is CASAGGLGTDTQYF. CDR3 DNA sequence: TGTGCCAGCGCCGGAGGACTAGGCACAGATACGCAGTATTTT.

This clone was picked up one time. This rearrangement joins TRBV5-8 to TRBJ1-1; possible D gene TRBD1, 6 bases. This CDR3 has 15 residues. CDR1 is SGHTS, CDR2 YDEGEE, per germline. Trimming took 2 bases from V and 0 from J, leaving 11 bases between them. For the CDR3, the DNA is TGTGCCAGCAGCTTTGACAGGTTCATGAACACTGAAGCTTTCTTT. Its translation is CASSFDRFMNTEAFF.

This rearrangement joins TRBV7-2 to TRBJ2-3; 13 nucleotides match TRBD2. This CDR3 has 16 residues. V lost 4 bases, J lost 0 bases, and 1 base stayed unmatched. Germline values: CDR1 SGHTA, CDR2 FQGNSA. The CDR3 region has the DNA TGTGCCAGCAGCTGGGGACTAGCGGGGAGCACAGATACGCAGTATTTT. Its translation is CASSWGLAGSTDTQYF.

V and J are TRBV5-1 and TRBJ1-2; 7 nucleotides agree with TRBD1. V lost 1 base and J lost 6; bases outside the gene matches: 6. The CDR3 spans 14 residues. Germline CDR1 is SGHRS and CDR2 is YFSETQ. As DNA, the CDR3 is TGCGCCAGCAGCTTGAACACAGGGGACGATGGCTACACCTTC. Translating gives CASSLNTGDDGYTF.

This chain connects TRBV29-1 to TRBJ1-2; D gene ambiguous. CDR3 length: 12 amino acids. The ends were cut back, 4 bases at V and 2 bases at J, with 8 bases in the middle. CDR1 is SQVTM, CDR2 ANQGSEA, per germline. This CDR3 reads CSVVSGNYGYTF. The CDR3, as DNA: TGCAGCGTTGTCTCCGGAAACTATGGCTACACCTTC.

The chain recombines TRBV19 with TRBJ1-4; TRBD1 agrees at 9 bases. The CDR3 loop spans 15 amino acids. Trimming cost V 4 bases and J 8 bases; bases outside gene matches: 8. From germline, CDR1 is LNHDA and CDR2 SQIVND (reference sequence). CDR3 sequence (DNA): TGTGCCAGTAGTACCCGGAGGACAGGGGCGGAAAAACTGTTTTTT. Translated: CASSTRRTGAEKLFF.

V and J are TRBV3-1 (or the pseudogene TRBV3-2) and TRBJ2-5; D perhaps matches TRBD2 (6 bases). This CDR3 region has 17 residues. Looked up from germline, CDR1 is LGHDT and CDR2 is YNNKEL (reference sequence). V was cut by 2 bases and J by 2 bases, with 18 bases left in between. DNA for the CDR3: TGTGCCAGCAGCCAAACGGGACTCGTGGTAGAACAAGAGACCCAGTACTTC. Translating gives CASSQTGLVVEQETQYF.

The J gene is TRBJ1-1, the V gene TRBV18, with D perhaps TRBD1 (6 bases). From germline, CDR1 is KGHSH and CDR2 LQKENI. The germline V and J ends were trimmed by 4 bases and 0 bases, with 21 bases remaining between them. CDR3 length: 18 amino acids. CDR3: CASSLLFATGAMNTEAFF. In DNA, the CDR3 is TGTGCCAGCTCACTCTTGTTTGCGACAGGCGCAATGAACACTGAAGCTTTCTTT.

This rearrangement joins TRBV24-1 to TRBJ1-5, with TRBD1 as a possible D gene (5 bases). Germline CDR1 reads KGHDR; CDR2 reads SFDVKD. The CDR3 is 16 amino acids. Trimming took off 3 bases at V and 0 bases at J, with 11 bases between the two ends. The CDR3 reads CATSDRTQNSNQPQHF. The CDR3 region has the DNA TGTGCCACCAGTGATCGGACACAGAATAGCAATCAGCCCCAGCATTTT.

This chain connects TRBV2 to TRBJ2-2; TRBD2 matches 9 bases. CDR3 size: 14 residues. Trimming took 3 bases from V and 5 from J; bases not matched to a gene: 1. Germline lookup yields CDR1 SNHLY and CDR2 FYNNEI. In DNA form, the CDR3 reads TGTGCCAGCAGTGAGCGGGGGGGAACCGGGGAGCTGTTTTTT. Protein sequence: CASSERGGTGELFF.

This chain joins TRBV12-2 and TRBJ2-7; no DNA check was done on the table's D call, TRBD1. TRBV12-2 is designated a pseudogene. This CDR3 contains 15 residues. CDR3 protein: CASRLGWTGAYEQYV. Written as DNA, the CDR3 is TGTGCAAGTCGCTTAGGGTGGACAGGGGCGTACGAGCAGTACGTC.

There are a few counts of this clone. The chain employs TRBV25-1 and TRBJ2-7; a possible D gene is TRBD2 (5 bases). The CDR3 contains 13 residues. Trimming stripped 8 bases from V and 5 bases from J, with 16 bases between. The germline gives CDR1 MGHDK, CDR2 SYGVNS. The DNA for the CDR3 is TGTGCCAGCGGGAGTCCCGTCCCCCACGAGCAGTACGTC. Translation gives CASGSPVPHEQYV.

The chain links TRBV6-6 to TRBJ1-1; 7 bases map to TRBD1. Trimming removed 7 bases from V and 5 bases from J; junction bases left unmatched: 4. Per germline, CDR1 MNHNY and CDR2 SVGAGI (reference sequence). The CDR3 covers 12 residues. The CDR3 DNA reads TGTGCCAGCAAATTACAGGGGACTGAAGCTTTCTTT. Translated: CASKLQGTEAFF.

This chain links TRBV4-1 with TRBJ2-2, with TRBD1 matching over 9 bases. The trim removed 3 bases at V and 7 bases at J, leaving 9 bases unmatched. CDR1 and CDR2 (germline): MGHRA, YSYEKL. The CDR3 is made up of 16 amino acids. The CDR3 nucleotides are TGCGCCAGCAGCCAGAGACCGGGACAGGGAGGCGGGGAGCTGTTTTTT. Its translation is CASSQRPGQGGGELFF.

The rearrangement links TRBV6-2 or TRBV6-3 to TRBJ1-5, with TRBD1 identical over 9 bases. Germline assignment: CDR1 MNHEY and CDR2 SVGEGT. The CDR3 is 15 residues long. V was clipped by 6 bases and J by 1 base; unmatched bases: 4. DNA for the CDR3: TGTGCCAGCAGCGGGACAGGGAGAAGCAATCAGCCCCAGCATTTT. Translation gives CASSGTGRSNQPQHF.

The V gene is TRBV3-1 (or the pseudogene TRBV3-2), the J gene TRBJ1-5; a weak D match, TRBD1 (5 bases). Germline values: CDR1 LGHDT, CDR2 YNNKEL (reference sequence). The CDR3 sequence is 13 residues long. V lost 4 bases and J 3 bases, leaving 7 bases between the germline ends. The CDR3 nucleotides are TGTGCCAGCAGCCGACAGCCCAATCAGCCCCAGCATTTT. The encoded protein is CASSRQPNQPQHF.

The genes are TRBV10-3 and TRBJ2-3; 8 bases are a match to TRBD1. CDR3 length equals 15 residues. V shed 5 bases and J 5 bases; nucleotides not matched to a gene: 9. The germline gives CDR1 ENHRY, CDR2 SYGVKD. The CDR3 here is CAISSAGGYRDTQYF. CDR3 coding DNA: TGTGCCATCAGTTCAGCAGGGGGCTATAGAGATACGCAGTATTTT.

This clone was detected only once. The chain links TRBV7-8 to TRBJ1-1; D remains ambiguous. This CDR3 spans 15 amino acids. V was shortened by 1 base and J by 1 base, with 10 bases between the two germline ends. Looked up from germline, CDR1 is SGHVS and CDR2 is FQNEAQ. CDR3 residues: CASSLEGPTNTEAFF. The CDR3 region has the DNA TGTGCCAGCAGCTTAGAAGGGCCAACGAACACTGAAGCTTTCTTT.

The rearrangement uses TRBV9 and TRBJ2-3; D is perhaps TRBD1 or TRBD2 (5 bases each). Per the germline V gene, CDR1 is SGDLS and CDR2 is YYNGEE. The CDR3 spans 15 residues. The V end was cut by 4 bases, the J end by 11 bases, with 23 bases between. The CDR3 nucleotides are TGTGCCAGCAGCTCTAGCCCCCAGGGAGCGATAGGGCAGTATTTT. As protein: CASSSSPQGAIGQYF.

CDR3 residues: CASSQEVWWGTEETQYF. The DNA for the CDR3 is TGTGCCAGCAGCCAAGAAGTTTGGTGGGGGACAGAAGAGACCCAGTACTTC. V and J are TRBV3-1 (or the pseudogene TRBV3-2) and TRBJ2-5, with TRBD1 matching 7 bases. The CDR3 is 17 amino acids. The ends lost 0 bases at V and 3 bases at J; junction bases unmatched: 10. The germline V gene has CDR1 LGHDT and CDR2 YNNKEL (reference sequence).

This rearrangement joins TRBV2 to TRBJ2-3; unclear D gene. This CDR3 contains 12 residues. Germline V CDR1 and CDR2: SNHLY, FYNNEI. V gave up 4 bases and J gave up 6 bases, with 8 bases separating them. CDR3 in DNA: TGTGCCAGCAGTGTGGTGGGTGATACGCAGTATTTT. Translation gives CASSVVGDTQYF.